The 25 T cell receptor beta chains below come from one sample, sequenced in a study. TCRdb reprocessed the RT-PCR reads via MiXCR and lists one record per CDR3 protein. The sample includes fewer than 800,000 distinct CDR3 sequences, over 12% of them seen just once. Source material: memory CD4+ T cells from blood. These receptors all stem from a female donor in good health, serving as a healthy control.

This clonotype occurred many times. V and J are TRBV9 and TRBJ2-1, with D unclear. Trimming took 0 bases from V and 3 from J, leaving 10 bases between them. Per the germline V gene, CDR1 is SGDLS and CDR2 is YYNGEE. This CDR3 is built from 15 residues. CDR3 in DNA: TGTGCCAGCAGCGTAGGGGCAGGTTACTACAATGAGCAGTTCTTC. As protein: CASSVGAGYYNEQFF.

The chain joins TRBV6-2 or TRBV6-3 to TRBJ1-1; D gene uncertain. The V gene's germline CDR1 is MNHEY and CDR2 SVGEGT. V lost 5 bases and J lost 0, with 16 bases in between. The length of the CDR3 is 16 residues. The CDR3 DNA reads TGTGCCAGCAGTCCCAGACGGAACCCCATGAACACTGAAGCTTTCTTT. Amino acid sequence: CASSPRRNPMNTEAFF.

This clonotype was seen only a few times. This chain joins TRBV5-1 and TRBJ1-1; D perhaps matches TRBD1 (5 bases). Trimming took 6 bases from V and 1 from J, leaving 16 bases between them. The CDR3 is 15 amino acids. The germline CDR1 and CDR2 sequences are SGHRS and YFSETQ. CDR3 region: CASNVEGLWNTEAFF. The CDR3 region has the DNA TGCGCCAGCAATGTGGAGGGGCTCTGGAACACTGAAGCTTTCTTT.

The chain has TRBV7-8 and TRBJ2-1; D uncertain. The CDR3 runs 14 residues. Per the germline V gene, CDR1 is SGHVS and CDR2 is FQNEAQ. V lost 2 bases and J 1 base, leaving 6 bases between the germline ends. This chain's CDR3 is CASSLTLSYNEQFF. CDR3 sequence (DNA): TGTGCCAGCAGCTTAACCTTGTCCTACAATGAGCAGTTCTTC.

The chain carries TRBV25-1 and TRBJ2-3; D is unclear. CDR1 is MGHDK and CDR2 is SYGVNS in the germline V gene. The CDR3 spans 13 residues. The V gene lost 4 bases and the J gene lost 2 bases, with 7 bases spanning the gap. CDR3 sequence reads: CASSVTDTDTQYF. DNA for the CDR3: TGTGCCAGCAGTGTGACCGACACAGATACGCAGTATTTT.

This clonotype occurred a few times. This chain links TRBV2 with TRBJ1-1, with D maybe TRBD1 (6 bases). The germline V gene encodes CDR1 SNHLY and CDR2 FYNNEI. The ends were cut back, 6 bases at V and 1 base at J, with 12 bases in the middle. The CDR3 length is 14 residues. CDR3 nucleotide sequence: TGTGCCAGCAGGCGGACAGAACCGAACACTGAAGCTTTCTTT. Translating it yields CASRRTEPNTEAFF.

This clonotype was counted a few times. The CDR3, as DNA: TGTGCCAGCAGCCCACAAGGGGGCGCGTATCAGCCCCAGCATTTT. It yields the protein CASSPQGGAYQPQHF. The V gene is TRBV7-9, the J gene TRBJ1-5; 7 positions match TRBD1. Germline lookup yields CDR1 SEHNR and CDR2 FQNEAQ (reference sequence). V lost 5 bases, J lost 5 bases, and 9 bases stayed unmatched. This CDR3 is built from 15 residues.

At least ten counts were recorded for this clonotype. The V and J genes are TRBV7-8 and TRBJ2-7, with D possibly matching TRBD1 (5 bases). The V end was cut by 7 bases, the J end by 2 bases, with 12 bases between. The CDR3 is 13 amino acids. Germline-derived CDR1 and CDR2 are SGHVS and FQNEAQ. CDR3 residues: CASTLDTAYEQYF. DNA of the CDR3: TGTGCCAGCACCTTGGACACTGCCTACGAGCAGTACTTC.

The sample holds many counts of this clonotype. V is TRBV15 and J is TRBJ2-3; TRBD1 aligns across 10 bases. This CDR3 contains 17 residues. Germline lookup yields CDR1 LNHNV and CDR2 YYDKDF (reference sequence). The J segment lost 6 bases and the V segment lost 0 bases, leaving 9 bases of the junction unmatched. The CDR3 loop is CATSRDYPGQGTDTQYF. CDR3 coding DNA: TGTGCCACCAGCAGAGACTATCCGGGACAGGGGACGGATACGCAGTATTTT.

The V gene is TRBV24-1, the J gene TRBJ1-5; the match to TRBD1 covers 8 bases. Germline V lookup: CDR1 KGHDR, CDR2 SFDVKD. The CDR3 is 18 residues long. The trim removed 1 base at V and 0 bases at J, leaving 7 bases unmatched. This chain's CDR3 is CATSDFNPGQVSNQPQHF. CDR3 DNA sequence: TGTGCCACCAGTGATTTTAACCCGGGACAGGTTAGCAATCAGCCCCAGCATTTT.

This clonotype was counted ten times or more. The rearrangement links TRBV7-2 to TRBJ2-1, with D perhaps matching TRBD1 or TRBD2 (5 bases each). Trimming left V 3 bases short and J 6 bases short, with 12 bases between. CDR1 is SGHTA and CDR2 is FQGNSA in the germline V gene. The CDR3 covers 14 residues. The CDR3 protein is CASSFGPGLNEQFF. CDR3 DNA: TGTGCCAGCAGCTTCGGACCGGGGCTCAATGAGCAGTTCTTC. The full variable domain, rest sourced from reference TRBV7-2 and TRBJ2-1, is GAGVSQSPSNKVTEKGKDVELRCDPISGHTALYWYRQSLGQGLEFLIYFQGNSAPDKSGLPSDRFSAERTGGSVSTLTIQRTQQEDSAVYLCASSFGPGLNEQFFGPGTRLTVL.

There are a few counts of this clonotype. The gene calls are TRBV4-3 and TRBJ1-2; D not resolved. CDR1 and CDR2 (germline): LGHNA, YSLEER. Trimming removed 10 bases at V and 4 bases at J, with 16 bases between. This CDR3 is 13 amino acids long. CDR3 amino acids: CANLPKCSYGYTF. The DNA of the CDR3 is TGCGCCAATCTACCCAAGTGCTCCTATGGCTACACCTTC.

The V gene is TRBV27, the J gene TRBJ2-3; weak D call: TRBD2 (7 bases). CDR3 length: 14 amino acids. Trimming left V 3 bases short and J 4 bases short, with 11 bases between. The germline CDR1 and CDR2 sequences are MNHEY and SMNVEV (reference sequence). CDR3 region: CASSFGGAPDTQYF. As DNA, the CDR3 is TGTGCCAGCAGTTTTGGGGGGGCCCCAGATACGCAGTATTTT.

This clonotype has more than one count but fewer than ten. V and J are TRBV20-1 and TRBJ1-1; TRBD1 might be the D (6 bases). Deletions cut 0 bases from V and 3 bases from J, with 14 bases between. Germline assignment: CDR1 DFQATT and CDR2 SNEGSKA (reference sequence). CDR3 length: 15 residues. CDR3 sequence: CSARDVAGVDTEAFF. CDR3 bases: TGCAGTGCTAGAGATGTGGCAGGGGTGGACACTGAAGCTTTCTTT.

In this sample, this clonotype turned up many times. The rearrangement links TRBV6-5 to TRBJ2-2; TRBD1 aligns across 7 bases. This CDR3 has 14 residues. The germline CDR1 and CDR2 sequences are MNHEY and SVGAGI. J lost 5 bases, V lost 2 bases, and 2 bases had no gene match. This chain's CDR3 is CASSYDRVTGELFF. In DNA, the CDR3 is TGTGCCAGCAGTTACGACAGGGTGACCGGGGAGCTGTTTTTT.

This clonotype was picked up a small number of times. The chain uses TRBV29-1 and TRBJ1-2; D is possibly TRBD1 (5 bases). Trimming pared 2 bases from V and 0 bases from J, leaving 10 bases between. Germline V gene sequence: CDR1 SQVTM, CDR2 ANQGSEA. The CDR3 loop spans 14 amino acids. The CDR3 bases are TGCAGCGTTGAAAAGGGACGGACTAACTATGGCTACACCTTC. Translated: CSVEKGRTNYGYTF.

The rearrangement links TRBV5-1 to TRBJ2-1; TRBD2 aligns across 7 bases. The CDR3 runs to 16 residues. Trimming took 0 bases from V and 2 from J; bases not matched to a gene: 5. The V gene's germline CDR1 is SGHRS and CDR2 YFSETQ. Here the CDR3 DNA reads TGCGCCAGCAGCTTGGGGCTAGCGGCGCCCTACAATGAGCAGTTCTTC. As protein: CASSLGLAAPYNEQFF.

This clonotype was counted a few times. This chain connects TRBV4-3 to TRBJ1-6, with D unclear. Between the trimmed V and J ends, which lost 0 bases and 0 bases, there was a span of 18 bases. This CDR3 spans 20 amino acids. Germline assignment: CDR1 LGHNA and CDR2 YSLEER. CDR3 bases: TGCGCCAGCAGCCAAGATGGTCCGGGCAGCGGCTTCTCCTATAATTCACCCCTCCACTTT. Protein sequence: CASSQDGPGSGFSYNSPLHF.

This clonotype was recorded a few times. The chain carries TRBV3-1 and TRBJ1-5; D is unresolved. Germline lookup yields CDR1 LGHDT and CDR2 YNNKEL (reference sequence). This CDR3 region has 15 residues. Between the trimmed V and J ends, which lost 1 base and 5 bases, there was a span of 12 bases. CDR3 in amino acids: CASSQGWRADQPQHF. The CDR3 coding sequence is TGTGCCAGCAGCCAAGGGTGGAGGGCGGATCAGCCCCAGCATTTT.

With regard to this clonotype: Given a much more abundant clone one base away, this may be a read error. The genes are TRBV7-7 and TRBJ2-2; D not certain. CDR3 length equals 14 residues. The germline CDR1 and CDR2 sequences are SSHAT and FNYEAQ (reference sequence). The V and J ends lost 3 bases and 5 bases respectively, with 10 bases between them. CDR3 sequence reads: CASSLGGETGELFF. CDR3 in DNA: TGTGCCAGCAGCTTGGGTGGGGAAACCGGGGAGCTGTTTTTT.

The CDR3 nucleotides read TGTGCCAGCAGCCCGGAGGGGGCGTTTGGAAACACCATATATTTT. It yields the protein CASSPEGAFGNTIYF. V and J are TRBV3-1 and TRBJ1-3; 7 positions agree with TRBD1. CDR1 and CDR2 (germline): LGHDT, YNNKEL (reference sequence). The V segment lost 4 bases and the J segment 3 bases; nucleotides outside the gene matches: 6. The CDR3 totals 15 residues.

V gene TRBV7-2 combines with J gene TRBJ2-5; TRBD2 might be the D (6 bases). There are 17 residues in the CDR3. Trimming left V 5 bases short and J 0 bases short, with 19 bases between. Germline lookup yields CDR1 SGHTA and CDR2 FQGNSA. CDR3 bases: TGTGCCAGCAGCCCGTCCCCCTCTAGCGATCACCAAGAGACCCAGTACTTC. Protein sequence: CASSPSPSSDHQETQYF.

This clonotype was seen repeatedly, ten times or more. One end of the junction varies from germline; a read error may be responsible. The chain uses TRBV7-2 and TRBJ2-1; D gene uncertain. This CDR3 contains 14 residues. CDR1 and CDR2 (germline): SGHTA, FQGNSA. The CDR3 nucleotides read TGTGCCAGCAGCTCCCCGCCCTCCAACAATGAGCAGTTCTTC. It specifies CASSSPPSNNEQFF.

This clonotype was detected only a few times. CDR3 in DNA: TGTGCTAGTTGCCCCGGGGTTGGCACAGATACGCAGTATTTT. This codes for CASCPGVGTDTQYF. The chain recombines TRBV7-7 with TRBJ2-3; D is possibly TRBD2 (5 bases). The length of the CDR3 is 14 residues. Germline lookup yields CDR1 SSHAT and CDR2 FNYEAQ (reference sequence).

In its sample, this clonotype was seen a few times. The chain joins TRBV18 to TRBJ1-1; maybe TRBD1 (6 bases). Trimming stripped 6 bases from V and 11 bases from J, with 16 bases between. Germline V gene sequence: CDR1 KGHSH, CDR2 LQKENI. CDR3 size: 12 residues. CDR3 residues: CASSAGESSAFF. The DNA of the CDR3 is TGTGCCAGCTCCGCAGGGGAAAGTAGCGCTTTCTTT.